Shown below are 9 T cell receptor beta chains from a single sample sequenced in a study of T cells in Graves' hyperthyroidism and ophthalmopathy. Amplification of TCR beta CDR3 regions used RNA as the template. The HTBI primer set served for first-round RT-PCR of the TCR CDR3. One entry per CDR3 protein, called by TCRdb with MiXCR from the multiplex PCR reads. The sample holds 340,000 or so distinct CDR3 sequences, 15% to 20% seen once. Sequencing was done on a sample of blood. Receptor source: a man aged 30 to 39 with Graves' hyperthyroidism.

At least ten counts were recorded for this clonotype. This chain links TRBV7-8 with TRBJ2-7; D may be TRBD1 or TRBD2 (5 bases each). Germline CDR1 is SGHVS and CDR2 is FQNEAQ. V lost 5 bases, J lost 5 bases, and 16 bases lay in between. The length of the CDR3 is 14 residues. The CDR3 loop is CASSPRWGSHEQYF. For the CDR3, the DNA is TGTGCCAGCAGCCCGAGGTGGGGGTCTCACGAGCAGTACTTC.

The chain recombines TRBV6-1 with TRBJ2-1; 8 bases are shared with TRBD1. Germline V CDR1 and CDR2: MNHNS, SASEGT. Germline trimming cut 3 bases from V and 4 bases from J; bases unmatched to any gene: 5. The CDR3 has 15 amino acids. The CDR3 reads CASSESGTGYNEQFF. The CDR3 DNA reads as TGTGCCAGCAGTGAGTCAGGGACAGGTTACAATGAGCAGTTCTTC.

This clonotype showed up just a few times. The V call is TRBV20-1, the J call TRBJ2-7, with TRBD2 as a possible D gene (6 bases). This CDR3 comprises 14 residues. Trimming cost V 3 bases and J 7 bases, with 19 bases left between them. Looked up from germline, CDR1 is DFQATT and CDR2 is SNEGSKA (reference sequence). CDR3 sequence: CSASMTGATREQYF. CDR3 coding DNA: TGCAGTGCTAGTATGACGGGAGCTACGAGGGAGCAGTACTTC.

This clonotype was recorded many times. The V and J genes are TRBV5-1 and TRBJ1-2, with D tentatively TRBD1 (6 bases). CDR1 SGHRS and CDR2 YFSETQ come from the germline V gene. The V gene lost 2 bases and the J gene lost 2 bases, with 10 bases spanning the gap. The CDR3 has 14 residues. The DNA for the CDR3 is TGCGCCAGCAGCTTTACAGGGCGGAACTATGGCTACACCTTC. It yields the protein CASSFTGRNYGYTF.

This clonotype has a handful of counts. The chain links TRBV3-1 to TRBJ2-1; D remains unclear. Germline V lookup: CDR1 LGHDT, CDR2 YNNKEL (reference sequence). This CDR3 has 13 amino acids. V was cut by 8 bases and J by 6 bases, with 14 bases left in between. CDR3 in amino acids: CASVPVGSNEQFF. The CDR3 coding sequence is TGTGCCAGCGTCCCAGTGGGGTCCAATGAGCAGTTCTTC.

This clonotype was observed a few times. The V and J genes are TRBV18 and TRBJ2-5, with D perhaps matching TRBD1 (5 bases). This CDR3 contains 15 residues. The germline V and J ends were trimmed by 3 bases and 3 bases, with 14 bases remaining between them. The V gene's germline CDR1 is KGHSH and CDR2 LQKENI. The CDR3 DNA sequence: TGTGCCAGCTCACCCCCCTCCAGGGCCGAAGAGACCCAGTACTTC. It yields the protein CASSPPSRAEETQYF.

This clonotype was recorded at least ten times. Written as DNA, the CDR3 is TGCGCCAGCAGCCTATCGGGACGGACCTATGGCTACACCTTC. It codes for CASSLSGRTYGYTF. The chain employs TRBV5-1 and TRBJ1-2, with a tentative D call TRBD1 (5 bases). CDR1 is SGHRS, CDR2 YFSETQ, per germline. The CDR3 runs 14 residues. V was shortened by 4 bases and J by 4 bases, with 14 bases between the two germline ends.

This clonotype was picked up many times. V and J are TRBV12-5 and TRBJ2-1, with D perhaps TRBD2 (5 bases). Germline assignment: CDR1 LGHNT and CDR2 FRNRAP. This CDR3 is built from 14 residues. V was cut by 1 base and J by 7 bases, with 11 bases left in between. CDR3 sequence reads: CASGLGGWINEQFF. The CDR3 nucleotides read TGTGCTAGTGGTTTGGGAGGGTGGATAAATGAGCAGTTCTTC.

This clonotype occurred a few times. The chain has TRBV20-1 and TRBJ1-1, with D hard to call. The CDR3 loop spans 14 amino acids. Germline V gene sequence: CDR1 DFQATT, CDR2 SNEGSKA (reference sequence). V was shortened by 3 bases and J by 1 base, with 12 bases between the two germline ends. The chain's CDR3 is CSASRQVPNTEAFF. In nucleotides, the CDR3 is TGCAGTGCTAGTAGGCAAGTTCCGAACACTGAAGCTTTCTTT.